The 7 T cell receptor beta chains given below trace back to one sample, sequenced in a study of T cells in Graves' hyperthyroidism and ophthalmopathy. RNA transcripts yielded amplified TCR beta CDR3 regions. HTBI primers were used for first-round RT-PCR of the TCR CDR3. In TCRdb, the multiplex PCR reads were re-called with MiXCR into one record per CDR3 protein. The profile shows more than 500,000 distinct CDR3 sequences, over 35% of them singletons. The sequenced sample was peripheral blood or thyroid tissue (not recorded which). Receptors originate from an adult woman with Graves' disease, either hyperthyroidism or ophthalmopathy (not recorded which).

This sequence joins TRBV11-1 and TRBJ1-1; TRBD1 aligns across 8 bases. Trimming cost V 9 bases and J 7 bases; bases outside gene matches: 10. Germline V gene sequence: CDR1 SGHAT, CDR2 FQDESV (reference sequence). The CDR3 runs to 13 residues. As DNA, the CDR3 is TGTGCCAGTCGGTACAGGGGGGGCGGTGAAGCTTTCTTT. Translation: CASRYRGGGEAFF.

This clonotype has a count of ten or more. V usage is TRBV7-2 and J usage is TRBJ2-2; 8 positions agree with TRBD2. There are 16 residues in the CDR3. In germline, CDR1 is SGHTA, CDR2 FQGNSA. V was pared by 1 base and J by 4 bases, with 5 bases of the junction left unmatched. The CDR3 coding sequence is TGTGCCAGCAGCTTAGGGGCTAGCGGGTTCACCGGGGAGCTGTTTTTT. Its protein product is CASSLGASGFTGELFF.

The V and J genes are TRBV15 and TRBJ1-2; D is ambiguous. The CDR3 extends over 11 amino acids. In germline, CDR1 is LNHNV, CDR2 YYDKDF (reference sequence). Trimming shortened V by 3 bases and J by 3 bases, and 2 bases separated the two germline ends. The CDR3 sequence is CATSSYYGYTF. The CDR3 nucleotides are TGTGCCACCAGCAGCTACTATGGCTACACCTTC. Complete variable domain (other parts from reference TRBV15 and TRBJ1-2): DAMVIQNPRYQVTQFGKPVTLSCSQTLNHNVMYWYQQKSSQAPKLLFHYYDKDFNNEADTPDNFQSRRPNTSFCFLDIRSPGLGDTAMYLCATSSYYGYTFGSGTRLTVV.

The rearrangement uses TRBV7-2 and TRBJ2-7; D not resolved. The germline CDR1 and CDR2 sequences are SGHTA and FQGNSA. The CDR3 has 9 residues. The germline V and J ends were trimmed by 6 bases and 10 bases, with 7 bases remaining between them. The CDR3 sequence is CASSRGQYF. The CDR3 coding sequence is TGTGCCAGCAGTCGCGGACAGTACTTC.

This clonotype was counted many times. The V call is TRBV9, the J call TRBJ2-5; D gene ambiguous. The CDR3 consists of 15 residues. The V end was cut by 0 bases, the J end by 5 bases, with 14 bases between. CDR1 is SGDLS and CDR2 is YYNGEE in the germline V gene. CDR3 nucleotides: TGTGCCAGCAGCGTAGCTAGTAGTTTTCGTGAGACCCAGTACTTC. Residues: CASSVASSFRETQYF.

This clonotype has a handful of counts. The rearrangement uses TRBV29-1 and TRBJ2-7; 9 nucleotides match TRBD2. Looked up from germline, CDR1 is SQVTM and CDR2 is ANQGSEA. This CDR3 is 13 amino acids long. V lost 6 bases and J lost 4; bases outside the gene matches: 7. The CDR3 loop is CSVSGTSLYEQYF. DNA of the CDR3: TGCAGCGTATCCGGGACTAGCCTATACGAGCAGTACTTC.

This chain connects TRBV2 to TRBJ2-5; 10 nucleotides line up with TRBD2. This CDR3 region has 16 residues. The V gene's germline CDR1 is SNHLY and CDR2 FYNNEI. V was clipped by 7 bases and J by 1 base; unmatched bases: 9. The CDR3 spells CASTVTPSGSQETQYF. In nucleotides, the CDR3 is TGTGCCAGCACCGTGACCCCTAGCGGGAGCCAAGAGACCCAGTACTTC.